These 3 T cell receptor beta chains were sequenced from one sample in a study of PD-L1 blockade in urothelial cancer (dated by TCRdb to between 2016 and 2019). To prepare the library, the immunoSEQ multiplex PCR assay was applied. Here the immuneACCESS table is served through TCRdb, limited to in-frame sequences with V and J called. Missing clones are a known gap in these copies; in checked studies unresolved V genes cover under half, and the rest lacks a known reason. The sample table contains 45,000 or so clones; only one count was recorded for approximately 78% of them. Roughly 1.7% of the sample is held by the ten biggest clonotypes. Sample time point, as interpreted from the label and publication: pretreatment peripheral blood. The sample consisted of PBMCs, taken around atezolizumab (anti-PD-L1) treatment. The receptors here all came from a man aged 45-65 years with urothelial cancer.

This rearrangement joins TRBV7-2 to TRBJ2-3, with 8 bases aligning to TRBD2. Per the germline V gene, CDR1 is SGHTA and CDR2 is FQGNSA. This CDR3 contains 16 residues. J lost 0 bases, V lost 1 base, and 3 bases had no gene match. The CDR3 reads CASSLEGGGSTDTQYF. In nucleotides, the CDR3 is TGTGCCAGCAGCTTAGAAGGCGGGGGGAGCACAGATACGCAGTATTTT.

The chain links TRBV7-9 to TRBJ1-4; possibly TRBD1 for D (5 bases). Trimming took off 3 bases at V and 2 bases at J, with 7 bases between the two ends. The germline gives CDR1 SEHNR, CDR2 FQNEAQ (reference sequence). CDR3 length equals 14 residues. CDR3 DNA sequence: TGTGCCAGCAGCTTGAAGGGGACTAATGAAAAACTGTTTTTT. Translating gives CASSLKGTNEKLFF.

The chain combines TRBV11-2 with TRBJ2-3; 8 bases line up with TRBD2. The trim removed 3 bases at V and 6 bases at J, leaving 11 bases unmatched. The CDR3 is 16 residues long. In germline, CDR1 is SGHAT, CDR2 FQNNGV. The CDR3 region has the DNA TGTGCCAGCAGCTTGAATAGGGCGGGAGGACCCGATACGCAGTATTTT. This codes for CASSLNRAGGPDTQYF.